This T cell receptor (beta chain) was obtained from a study of Ad26.COV2.S vaccination and SARS-CoV-2 variants. The data were produced by immunoSEQ multiplex PCR, yet TCRdb's version contains in-frame clones alone and is incomplete. Of some 410,000 clones listed, over 80% are singletons. The sample's treatment: about 20 received Ad26.COV2.S at low or high dose, single or two shots; about 5 received placebo; per-sample allocation not given. Collection of the samples took place on day 63 after the first injection of vaccine or placebo. V shed 2 bases and J shed 3 bases, with 9 bases lying between them. The CDR3 is 14 amino acids. Germline assignment: CDR1 MDHEN and CDR2 SYDVKM.

This chain links TRBV28 with TRBJ2-3; D is undetermined. This clonotype was obtained from a person between 18 and 60 years old who received the Ad26.COV2.S COVID-19 vaccine or a placebo. The material was peripheral blood, obtained in a trial of Ad26.COV2.S vaccine versus placebo. This CDR3 reads CASSLTSSTDTQYF. The CDR3 DNA reads TGTGCCAGCAGTTTAACATCATCGACAGATACGCAGTATTTT.